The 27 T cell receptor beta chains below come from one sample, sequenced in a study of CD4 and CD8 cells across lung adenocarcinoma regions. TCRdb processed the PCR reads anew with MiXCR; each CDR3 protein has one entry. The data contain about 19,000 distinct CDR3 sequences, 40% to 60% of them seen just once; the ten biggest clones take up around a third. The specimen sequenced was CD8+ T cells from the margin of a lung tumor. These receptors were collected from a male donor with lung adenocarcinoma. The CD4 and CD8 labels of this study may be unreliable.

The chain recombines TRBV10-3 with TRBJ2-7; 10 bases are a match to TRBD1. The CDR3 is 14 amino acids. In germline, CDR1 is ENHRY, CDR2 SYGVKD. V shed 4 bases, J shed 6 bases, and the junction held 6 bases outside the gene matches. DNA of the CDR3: TGTGCCATCAGTGCCCGGGACAGGGGAGGCGAGCAGTACTTC. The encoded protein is CAISARDRGGEQYF.

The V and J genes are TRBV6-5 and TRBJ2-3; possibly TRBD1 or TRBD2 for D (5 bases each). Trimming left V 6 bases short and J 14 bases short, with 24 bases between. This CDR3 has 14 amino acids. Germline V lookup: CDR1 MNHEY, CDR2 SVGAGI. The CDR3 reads CASRYPGNTGALYF. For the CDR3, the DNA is TGTGCCAGCAGGTATCCCGGGAACACAGGTGCGCTGTATTTT.

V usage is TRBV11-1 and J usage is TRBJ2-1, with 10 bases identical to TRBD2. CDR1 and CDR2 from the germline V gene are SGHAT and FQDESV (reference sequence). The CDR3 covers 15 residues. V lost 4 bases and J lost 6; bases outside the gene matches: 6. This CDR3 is CASSSASGSVNEQFF. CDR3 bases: TGTGCCAGCAGCTCCGCTAGCGGGAGCGTCAATGAGCAGTTCTTC.

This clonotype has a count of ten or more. The CDR3 nucleotides are TGTGCCAGCAGCTTAAATTTCTACTCTGGTGAGCAGTTCTTC. Encoded protein: CASSLNFYSGEQFF. The chain couples TRBV7-2 to TRBJ2-1; no clear D gene. The germline V and J ends were trimmed by 2 bases and 9 bases, with 14 bases remaining between them. The germline CDR1 and CDR2 sequences are SGHTA and FQGNSA. This CDR3 is built from 14 residues.

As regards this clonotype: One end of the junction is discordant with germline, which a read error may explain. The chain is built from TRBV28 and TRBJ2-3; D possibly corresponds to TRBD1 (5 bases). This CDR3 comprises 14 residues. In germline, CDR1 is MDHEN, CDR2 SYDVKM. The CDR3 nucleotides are TGTGCGGGCGACACAGGCGGTGACCCAGATACGCAGTATTTC. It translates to CAGDTGGDPDTQYF.

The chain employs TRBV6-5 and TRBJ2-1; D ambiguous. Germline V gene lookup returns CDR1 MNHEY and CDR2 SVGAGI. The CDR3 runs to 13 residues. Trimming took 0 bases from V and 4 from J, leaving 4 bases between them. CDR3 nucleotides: TGTGCCAGCAGTTACTCGGGATACAATGAGCAGTTCTTC. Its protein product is CASSYSGYNEQFF.

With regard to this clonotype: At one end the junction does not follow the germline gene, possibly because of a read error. CDR3 loop: CGSCGGTAGGDPDTQYF. CDR3 nucleotides: TGTGGCAGCTGTGGGGGGACTGCGGGCGGGGACCCAGATACCCAGTATTTT. The chain uses TRBV6-1 and TRBJ2-3; maybe TRBD2 (6 bases). CDR1 MNHNS and CDR2 SASEGT come from the germline V gene. This CDR3 region has 17 residues.

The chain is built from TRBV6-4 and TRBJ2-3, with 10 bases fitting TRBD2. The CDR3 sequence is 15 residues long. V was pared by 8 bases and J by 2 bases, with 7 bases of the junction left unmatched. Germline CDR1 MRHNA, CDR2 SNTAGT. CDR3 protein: CASSPSGSVTDTQYF. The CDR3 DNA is TGTGCCAGCTCACCTAGCGGGAGTGTCACAGATACGCAGTATTTT.

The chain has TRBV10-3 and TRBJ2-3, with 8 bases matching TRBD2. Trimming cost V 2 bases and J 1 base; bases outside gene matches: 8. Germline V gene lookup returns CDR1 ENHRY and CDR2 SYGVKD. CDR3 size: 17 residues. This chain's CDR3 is CAISEATGTSRTDTQYF. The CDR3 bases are TGTGCCATCAGTGAGGCAACCGGGACTAGTCGCACAGATACGCAGTATTTT.

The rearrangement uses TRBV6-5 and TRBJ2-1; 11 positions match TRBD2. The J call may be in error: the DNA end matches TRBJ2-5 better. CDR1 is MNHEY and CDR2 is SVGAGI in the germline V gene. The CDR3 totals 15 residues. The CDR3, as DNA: TGTGCCAGCAGTTCCCCCGGGACTAGCGGAGAGACCCAGTACTTC. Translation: CASSSPGTSGETQYF.

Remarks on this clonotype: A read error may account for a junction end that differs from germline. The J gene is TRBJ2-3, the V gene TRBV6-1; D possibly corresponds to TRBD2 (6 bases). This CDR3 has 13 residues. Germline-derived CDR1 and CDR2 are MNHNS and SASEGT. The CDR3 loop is CATGPRAGNMQYF. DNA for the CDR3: TGTGCCACGGGTCCCAGGGCGGGAAATATGCAGTATTTC.

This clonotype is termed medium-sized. The CDR3 loop reads CASRGQGWRETQYF. In nucleotides, the CDR3 is TGTGCCAGCAGGGGTCAGGGGTGGAGGGAGACCCAGTACTTC. The chain uses TRBV27 and TRBJ2-1; tentatively, D is TRBD1 (6 bases). The DNA end is more similar to TRBJ2-5, so the J call may be wrong. Germline V lookup: CDR1 MNHEY, CDR2 SMNVEV (reference sequence). The CDR3 loop spans 14 amino acids.

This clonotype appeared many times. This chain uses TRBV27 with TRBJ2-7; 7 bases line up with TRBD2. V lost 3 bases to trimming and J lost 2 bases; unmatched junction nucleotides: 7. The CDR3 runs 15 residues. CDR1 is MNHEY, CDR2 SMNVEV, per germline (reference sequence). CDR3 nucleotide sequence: TGTGCCAGCAGTTTCCGCAGCGGGAATGCCTACGAGCAGTACTTC. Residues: CASSFRSGNAYEQYF.

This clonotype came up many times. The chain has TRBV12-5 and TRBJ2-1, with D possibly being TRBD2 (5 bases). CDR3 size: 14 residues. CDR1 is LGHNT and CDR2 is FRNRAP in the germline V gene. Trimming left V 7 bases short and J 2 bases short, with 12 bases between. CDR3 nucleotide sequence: TGTGCTAGTGTAGAGGGAGCCCCCTACAATGAGCAGTTCTTC. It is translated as CASVEGAPYNEQFF.

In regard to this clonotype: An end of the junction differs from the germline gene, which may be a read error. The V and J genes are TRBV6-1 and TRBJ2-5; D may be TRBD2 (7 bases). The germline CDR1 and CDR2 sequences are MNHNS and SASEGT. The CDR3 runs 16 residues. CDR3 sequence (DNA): TGTGCCAGCGCGGGAGCCGGGGCAGGGGTTGGAGAGACCCAGTACTTT. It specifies CASAGAGAGVGETQYF.

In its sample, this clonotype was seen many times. CDR3 sequence (DNA): TGCGCCAGCAGTGAATTGGCCACATACAATGAGCAGTACTTC. Translated: CASSELATYNEQYF. The V and J genes are TRBV10-2 and TRBJ2-5; D is ambiguous. This CDR3 spans 14 amino acids. The V gene's germline CDR1 is WSHSY and CDR2 SAAADI. Trimming took off 3 bases at V and 11 bases at J, with 19 bases between the two ends.

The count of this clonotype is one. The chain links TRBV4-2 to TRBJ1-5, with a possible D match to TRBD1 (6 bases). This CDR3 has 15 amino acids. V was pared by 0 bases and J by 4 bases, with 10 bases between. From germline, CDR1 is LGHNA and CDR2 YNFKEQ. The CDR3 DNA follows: TGTGCCAGCAGCCAAGATGGCCAGGGGAATCAGCCCCAGCATTTT. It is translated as CASSQDGQGNQPQHF.

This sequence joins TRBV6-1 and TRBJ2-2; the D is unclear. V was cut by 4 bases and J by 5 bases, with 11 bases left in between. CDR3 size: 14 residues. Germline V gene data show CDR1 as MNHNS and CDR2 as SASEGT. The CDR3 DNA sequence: TGTGCCAGCAGTGTGAACCCCTCAACCGGGGAGCTGTTTTTT. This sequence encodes CASSVNPSTGELFF.

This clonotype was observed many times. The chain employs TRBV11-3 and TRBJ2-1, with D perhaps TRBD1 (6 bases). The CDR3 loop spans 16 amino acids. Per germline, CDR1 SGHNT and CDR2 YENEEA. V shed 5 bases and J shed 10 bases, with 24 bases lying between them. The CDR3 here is CASSPAVGKADSEQFF. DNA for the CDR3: TGTGCCAGCAGCCCAGCGGTCGGGAAGGCGGACAGCGAGCAGTTCTTC.

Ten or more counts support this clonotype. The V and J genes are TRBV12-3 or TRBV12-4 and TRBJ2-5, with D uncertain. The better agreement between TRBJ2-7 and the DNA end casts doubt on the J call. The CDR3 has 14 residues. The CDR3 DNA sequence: TGTGCCAGCAGTCCAACCGGGCACCGGCTCGAGCAGTACTTC. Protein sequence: CASSPTGHRLEQYF.

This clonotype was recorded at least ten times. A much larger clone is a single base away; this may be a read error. This chain's CDR3 is CASRASGTVNEQFF. The CDR3 DNA follows: TGCGCCAGCCGCGCTAGCGGGACAGTGAACGAGCAGTTCTTC. The J gene is TRBJ2-1, the V gene TRBV10-2; 9 bases fit TRBD2. Germline V lookup: CDR1 WSHSY, CDR2 SAAADI. The J segment lost 10 bases and the V segment lost 8 bases, leaving 12 bases of the junction unmatched. The CDR3 spans 14 residues.

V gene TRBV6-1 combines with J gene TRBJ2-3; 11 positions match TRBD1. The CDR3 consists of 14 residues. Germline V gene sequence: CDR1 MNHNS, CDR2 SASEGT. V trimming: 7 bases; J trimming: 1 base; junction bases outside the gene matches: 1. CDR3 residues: CASMDRGRTDTQYF. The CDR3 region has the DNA TGTGCCAGCATGGACAGGGGGCGCACAGATACGCAGTATTTT.

CDR3 sequence reads: CASSSSGNAGELFF. In DNA form, the CDR3 reads TGTGCCAGCAGTTCCTCCGGGAATGCCGGGGAGCTGTTTTTT. V is TRBV6-5 and J is TRBJ2-2, with D possibly matching TRBD2 (5 bases). The CDR3 spans 14 residues. V was trimmed by 4 bases and J by 6 bases, leaving 12 bases between them. The germline CDR1 and CDR2 sequences are MNHEY and SVGAGI.

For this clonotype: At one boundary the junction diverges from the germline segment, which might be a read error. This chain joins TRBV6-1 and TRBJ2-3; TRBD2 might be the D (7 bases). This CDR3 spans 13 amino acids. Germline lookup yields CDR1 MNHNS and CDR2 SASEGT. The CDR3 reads CASGEGGGHVQYF. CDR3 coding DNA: TGTGCCAGCGGGGAGGGGGGCGGTCACGTGCAGTATTTC.

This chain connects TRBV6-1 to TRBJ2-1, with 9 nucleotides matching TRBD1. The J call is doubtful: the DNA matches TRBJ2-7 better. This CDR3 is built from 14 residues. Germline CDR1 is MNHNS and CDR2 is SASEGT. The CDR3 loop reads CASRAGTGYYEQYF. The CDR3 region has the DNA TGTGCCAGCAGAGCCGGGACAGGGTACTACGAGCAGTACTTC.

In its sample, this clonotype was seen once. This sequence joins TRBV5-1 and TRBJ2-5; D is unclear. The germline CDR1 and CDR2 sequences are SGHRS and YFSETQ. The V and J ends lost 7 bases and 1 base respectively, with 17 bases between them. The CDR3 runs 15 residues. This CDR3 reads CASQHWDLSQETQYF. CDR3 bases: TGCGCCAGCCAACATTGGGATCTATCCCAAGAGACCCAGTACTTC.

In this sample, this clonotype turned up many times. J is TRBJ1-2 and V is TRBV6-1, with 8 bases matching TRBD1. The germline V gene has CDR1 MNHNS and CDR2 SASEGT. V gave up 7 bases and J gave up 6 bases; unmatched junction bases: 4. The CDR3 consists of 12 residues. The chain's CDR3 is CASNDRGHGYTF. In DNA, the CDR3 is TGTGCCAGCAACGACAGGGGTCATGGCTACACCTTC.